The 27 T cell receptor beta chains below were found in one sample sequenced in a study of T cells after yellow fever vaccination. TCRdb ran MiXCR on the 5' RACE reads and lists one entry per CDR3 protein. The table lists approximately 22,000 distinct CDR3 sequences, 5.2% of them singletons, with over 15% in the top ten. Sequencing used PBMCs, either bulk or a sorted T-cell subset (CD4+, CD8+, memory, or dextramer-sorted; not recorded which), obtained roughly 46 days after the first yellow fever vaccination. The origin of the receptors is a man aged 18 to 29 who received the YFV17D yellow fever vaccine.

The DNA for the CDR3 is TGTGCCAGCAGCCCCGGGCGCTACTGCACAGAGACCCAGTACTTC. It specifies CASSPGRYCTETQYF. The V and J genes are TRBV5-6 and TRBJ2-5, with unresolved D. Trimming pared 4 bases from V and 4 bases from J, leaving 17 bases between. CDR3 length: 15 residues. In germline, CDR1 is SGHDT, CDR2 YYEEEE.

V and J are TRBV7-2 and TRBJ2-2; D is undetermined. Germline CDR1 is SGHTA and CDR2 is FQGNSA. Trimming stripped 1 base from V and 16 bases from J, with 22 bases between. This CDR3 is built from 15 residues. The CDR3 sequence: CASSLVGGPSVTAFF. The CDR3 DNA reads as TGTGCCAGCAGCTTAGTGGGCGGACCGTCCGTGACTGCGTTTTTT.

This clonotype occurred many times. The V and J genes are TRBV7-2 and TRBJ2-1, with 8 bases identical to TRBD1. The CDR3 totals 13 residues. V lost 3 bases to trimming and J lost 6 bases; unmatched junction nucleotides: 1. Germline values: CDR1 SGHTA, CDR2 FQGNSA. CDR3: CASSFDRGNEQFF. The CDR3, as DNA: TGTGCCAGCAGCTTTGACAGGGGCAATGAGCAGTTCTTC.

Only a few counts were recorded for this clonotype. This may be a read error, as it is one base from a much larger clone. CDR3 sequence: CCARDSRTGPYNEQFF. The CDR3 coding sequence is TGCTGTGCTAGAGATTCCCGGACAGGTCCCTACAATGAGCAGTTCTTC. V usage is TRBV20-1 and J usage is TRBJ2-1, with 7 bases that match TRBD1. Germline V gene sequence: CDR1 DFQATT, CDR2 SNEGSKA (reference sequence). The CDR3 totals 16 residues.

This clonotype appeared many times. The rearrangement links TRBV5-5 to TRBJ1-1; possibly TRBD1 for D (5 bases). The germline V gene encodes CDR1 SGHKS and CDR2 YYEKEE (reference sequence). V was trimmed by 4 bases and J by 1 base, leaving 8 bases between them. The CDR3 is 13 residues long. The CDR3 bases are TGTGCCAGCAGCATCACAGGGAACACTGAAGCTTTCTTT. Amino acids: CASSITGNTEAFF.

This clonotype was observed many times. The rearrangement joins TRBV6-2 or TRBV6-3 to TRBJ2-1, with D possibly TRBD2 on 5 matching bases. Looked up from germline, CDR1 is MNHEY and CDR2 is SVGEGT. V was trimmed by 3 bases and J by 12 bases, leaving 18 bases between them. The CDR3 contains 14 residues. CDR3 sequence: CASSYRVGFRGQFF. In DNA, the CDR3 is TGTGCCAGCAGTTATAGGGTGGGCTTTCGGGGGCAGTTCTTC.

In its sample, this clonotype was seen many times. This rearrangement joins TRBV5-1 to TRBJ1-4; no clear D. V lost 4 bases, J lost 8 bases, and 15 bases lay in between. This CDR3 contains 14 residues. Germline CDR1 and CDR2: SGHRS and YFSETQ. The CDR3 protein is CASSLRGQREKLFF. The CDR3, as DNA: TGCGCCAGCAGCCTCCGCGGCCAACGGGAAAAACTGTTTTTT.

In this sample, this clonotype turned up many times. This rearrangement joins TRBV24-1 to TRBJ2-7; D unresolved. The CDR3 extends over 15 amino acids. The germline gives CDR1 KGHDR, CDR2 SFDVKD. The ends were cut back, 0 bases at V and 2 bases at J, with 10 bases in the middle. CDR3: CATSDLQVQPYEQYV. Here the CDR3 DNA reads TGTGCCACCAGTGATTTGCAAGTTCAGCCCTACGAGCAGTACGTC.

Ten or more counts support this clonotype. The V gene is TRBV29-1, the J gene TRBJ1-6; 7 bases are a match to TRBD1. In germline, CDR1 is SQVTM, CDR2 ANQGSEA. The CDR3 covers 16 residues. The trim removed 0 bases at V and 2 bases at J, leaving 4 bases unmatched. This chain's CDR3 is CSVEDRGGPYNSPLHF. Here the CDR3 DNA reads TGCAGCGTTGAAGATAGAGGGGGCCCCTATAATTCACCCCTCCACTTT. The whole variable domain, remainder taken from reference TRBV29-1 and TRBJ1-6, is SAVISQKPSRDICQRGTSLTIQCQVDSQVTMMFWYRQQPGQSLTLIATANQGSEATYESGFVIDKFPISRPNLTFSTLTVSNMSPEDSSIYLCSVEDRGGPYNSPLHFGNGTRLTVT.

This clonotype was seen many times. The chain recombines TRBV5-6 with TRBJ2-7, with 7 bases fitting TRBD1. V lost 4 bases and J lost 7; bases outside the gene matches: 5. The CDR3 is made up of 12 amino acids. CDR1 and CDR2 from the germline V gene are SGHDT and YYEEEE. CDR3 DNA: TGTGCCAGCAGCCGGACAGGTAGAGAGCAGTACGTC. It translates to CASSRTGREQYV.

As to this clonotype: One base away lies a much larger clone, so this may be a sequencing read error. The chain employs TRBV18 and TRBJ2-5, with 7 bases identical to TRBD2. CDR3 size: 14 residues. Germline loops: CDR1 KGHSH, CDR2 LQKENI. Unmatched junction bases numbered 10, after V lost 3 bases and J lost 9 bases. CDR3 in amino acids: CASSPGTTPGAQYF. For the CDR3, the DNA is TGTGCCAGCTCACCCGGGACTACCCCGGGGGCCCAGTACTTC.

This clonotype was seen many times. The J gene is TRBJ1-6, the V gene TRBV6-2 or TRBV6-3; D may be TRBD1 (6 bases). Germline assignment: CDR1 MNHEY and CDR2 SVGEGT. CDR3 length: 14 amino acids. V was clipped by 1 base and J by 9 bases, with 10 bases between them. In DNA, the CDR3 is TGTGCCAGCAGTTACTTTACAGGGAGTTCACCCCTCCACTTT. Translated: CASSYFTGSSPLHF.

This clonotype was seen at least ten times. The rearrangement uses TRBV5-1 and TRBJ1-3; the D gene is possibly TRBD1 (5 bases). Deletions cut 1 base from V and 1 base from J, with 9 bases between. The CDR3 consists of 15 residues. CDR1 is SGHRS and CDR2 is YFSETQ in the germline V gene. The DNA of the CDR3 is TGCGCCAGCAGCTTGCAGGGCATGTCTGGAAACACCATATATTTT. It translates to CASSLQGMSGNTIYF.

This clonotype was counted at least ten times. The chain combines TRBV29-1 with TRBJ1-4; no clear D gene. Germline CDR1 reads SQVTM; CDR2 reads ANQGSEA. Trimming removed 7 bases from V and 7 bases from J, with 16 bases in between. The CDR3 is made up of 13 amino acids. The CDR3 loop reads CSACEPLGEKLFF. CDR3 nucleotides: TGCAGCGCCTGCGAACCTTTGGGTGAAAAACTGTTTTTT.

This clonotype appeared many times. V and J are TRBV19 and TRBJ2-7; maybe TRBD2 (6 bases). This CDR3 is built from 12 residues. V lost 6 bases to trimming and J lost 5 bases, with 11 bases between them. In germline, CDR1 is LNHDA, CDR2 SQIVND (reference sequence). CDR3 sequence (DNA): TGTGCCAGTAGCCGCGGGATGGACGAGCAGTACTTC. It encodes CASSRGMDEQYF.

As regards this clonotype: This sequence may be a read error, since a much larger clone differs from it by one base. This sequence joins TRBV30 and TRBJ2-3; D remains unclear. V lost 0 bases and J 0 bases, leaving 4 bases between the germline ends. The CDR3 loop spans 13 amino acids. The germline V gene encodes CDR1 GTSNPN and CDR2 SVGIG (reference sequence). The CDR3 sequence: CAWSVSSTDTQYF. Here the CDR3 DNA reads TGTGCCTGGAGTGTATCTAGCACAGATACGCAGTATTTT.

This clonotype was seen at least ten times. J is TRBJ1-1 and V is TRBV3-1; the D is unclear. Trimming removed 2 bases at V and 7 bases at J, with 5 bases between. The length of the CDR3 is 11 residues. CDR1 is LGHDT and CDR2 is YNNKEL in the germline V gene (reference sequence). CDR3 nucleotides: TGTGCCAGCAGCCAAAGGAGTGAAGCTTTCTTT. This sequence encodes CASSQRSEAFF. Together with reference TRBV3-1 and TRBJ1-1, the CDR3 gives the full variable domain: DTAVSQTPKYLVTQMGNDKSIKCEQNLGHDTMYWYKQDSKKFLKIMFSYNNKELIINETVPNRFSPKSPDKAHLNLHINSLELGDSAVYFCASSQRSEAFFGQGTRLTVV.

This clonotype was observed many times. The chain has TRBV9 and TRBJ1-6; unclear D gene. The CDR3 runs to 14 residues. V lost 0 bases and J lost 8, with 9 bases in between. The germline gives CDR1 SGDLS, CDR2 YYNGEE. The CDR3 DNA follows: TGTGCCAGCAGCGTAGACGGCCGGGATTCACCCCTCCACTTT. Protein: CASSVDGRDSPLHF.

This clonotype was seen ten or more times. The chain links TRBV18 to TRBJ1-6; D unresolved. Germline-derived CDR1 and CDR2 are KGHSH and LQKENI. This CDR3 has 13 amino acids. V was pared by 4 bases and J by 10 bases, with 11 bases between. The CDR3 here is CASSRAAQSPLHF. The CDR3 nucleotides read TGTGCCAGCTCACGGGCCGCTCAGTCACCCCTCCACTTT.

This clonotype is medium-sized. V and J are TRBV6-4 and TRBJ2-6, with D unresolved. The ends were cut back, 2 bases at V and 0 bases at J, with 2 bases in the middle. The CDR3 length is 14 residues. CDR1 is MRHNA, CDR2 SNTAGT, per germline. Here the CDR3 reads CASSDNSGANVLTF. In DNA, the CDR3 is TGTGCCAGCAGTGACAACTCTGGGGCCAACGTCCTGACTTTC.

The sample holds many counts of this clonotype. This chain's CDR3 is CASSHRVAGETQYF. Written as DNA, the CDR3 is TGTGCCAGCAGTCATCGGGTAGCGGGGGAGACCCAGTACTTC. The chain has TRBV27 and TRBJ2-5; 8 bases align to TRBD2. V lost 5 bases and J lost 5; bases outside the gene matches: 7. The germline V gene encodes CDR1 MNHEY and CDR2 SMNVEV (reference sequence). This CDR3 contains 14 residues.

This clonotype was found many times. This chain joins TRBV4-2 and TRBJ2-3; 10 bases agree with TRBD2. Germline trimming cut 1 base from V and 2 bases from J; bases unmatched to any gene: 6. The CDR3 runs to 17 residues. Germline V gives CDR1 LGHNA, CDR2 YNFKEQ. The CDR3 region has the DNA TGTGCCAGCAGCCAAGCCAGCGGGGGGGCTGTCACAGATACGCAGTATTTT. Amino acid sequence: CASSQASGGAVTDTQYF.

This clonotype was recorded many times. The chain uses TRBV7-2 and TRBJ1-4; maybe TRBD1 (5 bases). The germline V and J ends were trimmed by 4 bases and 14 bases, with 14 bases remaining between them. Per germline, CDR1 SGHTA and CDR2 FQGNSA. The CDR3 is 12 residues long. Here the CDR3 reads CASSSPGRGLFF. CDR3 in DNA: TGTGCCAGCAGCTCTCCAGGCCGGGGGCTGTTTTTT.

This clonotype was seen many times. The chain recombines TRBV18 with TRBJ2-2; a weak D match, TRBD2 (7 bases). Germline CDR1 reads KGHSH; CDR2 reads LQKENI. The CDR3 length is 16 residues. V was pared by 4 bases and J by 6 bases, with 18 bases between. This chain's CDR3 is CASSLPSGGGAGELFF. The CDR3 region has the DNA TGTGCCAGCTCACTCCCATCGGGGGGCGGCGCCGGGGAGCTGTTTTTT.

This clonotype was observed at least ten times. This chain links TRBV6-5 with TRBJ2-4; 8 bases are shared with TRBD1. V dropped 5 bases and J dropped 1; count of bases not matched to a gene: 10. The germline gives CDR1 MNHEY, CDR2 SVGAGI. The CDR3 extends over 17 amino acids. The DNA of the CDR3 is TGTGCCAGCAGTGTCACTCGACAGGGGTCCGCCAAAAACATTCAGTACTTC. Translated: CASSVTRQGSAKNIQYF.

By frequency in the sample, this clonotype is medium-sized (0.01 to 0.1%). V is TRBV3-1 and J is TRBJ1-6, with 12 positions matching TRBD1. V lost 3 bases and J lost 2; bases outside the gene matches: 8. The V gene's germline CDR1 is LGHDT and CDR2 YNNKEL (reference sequence). CDR3 length: 19 residues. The CDR3 coding sequence is TGTGCCAGCAGCCATGGGCCGGGACAGGGGGCGACCTATAATTCACCCCTCCACTTT. This codes for CASSHGPGQGATYNSPLHF.

This clonotype was detected many times. The rearrangement links TRBV5-1 to TRBJ2-4, with D unclear. Looked up from germline, CDR1 is SGHRS and CDR2 is YFSETQ. This CDR3 is built from 14 residues. V lost 0 bases, J lost 0 bases, and 4 bases lay in between. This chain's CDR3 is CASSLELAKNIQYF. The CDR3 DNA follows: TGCGCCAGCAGCTTGGAACTAGCCAAAAACATTCAGTACTTC.